A selection of T cell receptor beta chains follows, all from one sample in a study of blood T cell repertoires in COVID-19. Sequencing used immunoSEQ multiplex PCR; TCRdb keeps in-frame clones, though not all of them. The sample contains 300,000 or so clones, more than 85% of which appear only once. Sequenced: peripheral blood. The receptor set was obtained from a woman aged 25-40 years with COVID-19, enrolled during active disease. Both conserved end residues are part of each CDR3. The D gene is left open where the match is weak. Only part of the rows carry a size: once, few, many, or a class if the clone is expanded.

length	D	V	size	J	DNA	CDR3
13	NA	TRBV6-6	NA	TRBJ1-1	TGTGCCAGCAGTTACATAGTGAACACTGAAGCTTTCTTT	CASSYIVNTEAFF
15	TRBD1	TRBV30	few	TRBJ1-4	TGTGCCTGGATAGACAGGGGGGCGACTAATGAAAAACTGTTTTTT	CAWIDRGATNEKLFF
14	NA	TRBV27	NA	TRBJ1-2	TGTGCCAGCAGTTTTATCGGGAAGAACTATGGCTACACCTTC	CASSFIGKNYGYTF
14	NA	TRBV2	few	TRBJ1-2	TGTGCCAGCAGTGAAGACGGCCTACGGGGGGGCTACACCTTC	CASSEDGLRGGYTF
15	NA	TRBV5-8	once	TRBJ1-1	TGTGCCAGCAGCTTACTCGGTGAGGTACGCACTGAAGCTTTCTTT	CASSLLGEVRTEAFF
13	NA	TRBV5-4	NA	TRBJ2-7	TGTGCCAGCAGCTTACTACGGGACTCCGAGCAGTACTTC	CASSLLRDSEQYF
15	TRBD2	TRBV3-1/TRBV3-2	NA	TRBJ2-1	TGTGCCAGCAGCCAAGGACTAGCGAGCTACAATGAGCAGTTCTTC	CASSQGLASYNEQFF
14	NA	TRBV6-2/TRBV6-3	NA	TRBJ1-5	TGTGCCAGCGGCCCCTCAGGGAAAATACAGCCCCAGCATTTT	CASGPSGKIQPQHF
15	TRBD2	TRBV19	few	TRBJ2-5	TGTGCCAGTAGTACGGGACTAGCGGGAGCGGTGACCCAGTACTTC	CASSTGLAGAVTQYF
13	NA	TRBV7-9	NA	TRBJ1-2	TGTGCCAGCAGCTTATCAGGTGGCTATGGCTACACCTTC	CASSLSGGYGYTF